The present entry profiles one T cell receptor beta chain with its context. Its antigen remains unidentified. At the DNA level, this CDR3 is encoded by other sequences in the same sample as well. Germline V lookup: CDR1 SGDLS, CDR2 YYNGEE. The V gene lost 0 bases and the J gene lost 4 bases, with 4 bases spanning the gap. This CDR3 is built from 12 residues. The record originates from a study of beta chain features in type 1 diabetes. As every portion of the isolated RNA was reverse transcribed, the sequencing read expressed TCRB transcripts. Sequencing was performed with immunoSEQ multiplex PCR; in TCRdb, only in-frame clones are kept and a portion is missing. Counted here are just over 600,000 clones, 15% to 19% occurring once; the ten biggest clones make up around 0.095%. Study-wide points: Reads derived from cDNA could over-represent cells showing high TCR expression. The question left open here concerned HLA type influencing TCRB rearrangement.

One heparinised draw of blood, averaging roughly 110 mL, came from each donor. Sequencing was performed on naive CD4+ T cells from blood. The chain uses TRBV9 and TRBJ1-2; no definite D call. This sequence originates from a man younger than 30 in good health. The CDR3 sequence is CASSVGGYGYTF. The CDR3 DNA is TGTGCCAGCAGCGTAGGGGGCTATGGCTACACCTTC.